The entry below describes one T cell receptor beta chain. The sample originates from a study of PD-1 blockade in mismatch repair-deficient tumors. V was pared by 0 bases and J by 4 bases, with 10 bases between. This CDR3 is 15 amino acids long. The germline V gene encodes CDR1 LGHNA and CDR2 YNFKEQ. Method: immunoSEQ multiplex PCR; TCRdb's copy keeps in-frame clones and lacks some. This table holds some 120,000 clones, about 85% found once. This clonotype originated in an adult with mismatch repair-deficient cancer. V gene TRBV4-2 combines with J gene TRBJ1-5, with D maybe TRBD1 (6 bases). The sequences come from peripheral blood, collected 44 weeks after starting pembrolizumab. The CDR3 nucleotides read TGTGCCAGCAGCCAAGAACAGGGAATAAATCAGCCCCAGCATTTT. Amino acid sequence: CASSQEQGINQPQHF.